These T cell receptor beta chains were read from a single sample in a study of neoadjuvant anti-PD-1 for oral cavity cancer. The data were produced by immunoSEQ multiplex PCR, yet TCRdb's version contains in-frame clones alone and is incomplete. The repertoire includes 30,000 to 35,000 clones, about 87% of them detected once, and 3.5% sits in the top ten. The sequences come from PBMCs, collected before nivolumab (anti-PD-1) treatment. These receptors were obtained from a person aged 35-79 years with oral cavity squamous cell carcinoma. Both conserved end residues are part of each CDR3. Fields, in order: CDR3 length, D gene, clone size, J gene, V gene, CDR3 DNA, CDR3 protein. The D gene is left open where the match is weak. The size of a clone is reported for some rows only, either as once, few or many, or as a class for expanded clones.

13,.,.,TRBJ2-2,TRBV7-2,TGTGCCAGCAGCTTATCGGACATCGGGGAGCTGTTTTTT,CASSLSDIGELFF
15,.,few,TRBJ1-2,TRBV5-4,TGTGCCAGCAGCTTGGGTGGTGGGGACGCCTATGGCTACACCTTC,CASSLGGGDAYGYTF
14,TRBD1,.,TRBJ1-5,TRBV28,TGTGCCAGCAGTCCGACGACAGGGGGCTGGACCCAGCATTTT,CASSPTTGGWTQHF
17,TRBD1,.,TRBJ1-2,TRBV9,TGTGCCAGCAGCGTAGGGGACAGGGGGTTCGCTAACTATGGCTACACCTTC,CASSVGDRGFANYGYTF
15,.,.,TRBJ1-4,TRBV4-3,TGCGCCAGCAGCCAAGATTGGGACCAAGGTGAAAAACTGTTTTTT,CASSQDWDQGEKLFF
13,.,.,TRBJ2-5,TRBV10-3,TGTGCCATCAGTAGACCAGGGGAAGAGACCCAGTACTTC,CAISRPGEETQYF
12,TRBD1,.,TRBJ2-3,TRBV5-6,TGTGCCAGCACCTGGTCCGGGACAGGGAGGGATTTT,CASTWSGTGRDF
13,.,.,TRBJ1-3,TRBV5-1,TGCGCCAGCAGCTCGCGACTAGGCGACACCATATATTTT,CASSSRLGDTIYF
12,.,.,TRBJ1-2,TRBV10-3,TGTGCCATCAGTGAAGACAGGTCTGGCTACACCTTC,CAISEDRSGYTF
14,.,.,TRBJ1-6,TRBV15,TGTGCCACCAGCGGCAGCTCCTATAATTCACCCCTCCACTTT,CATSGSSYNSPLHF
16,.,.,TRBJ2-3,TRBV5-5,TGTGCCAGCAGCTTGGCATGGGGTAGCGGTACAGATACGCAGTATTTT,CASSLAWGSGTDTQYF
16,.,.,TRBJ1-2,TRBV5-1,TGCGCCAGCAGCTTGGAAGTAGAGGGAACTAACTATGGCTACACCTTC,CASSLEVEGTNYGYTF
12,.,once,TRBJ1-1,TRBV19,TGTGCCAGTAGGGATACCCTAAGAGAAGCTTTCTTT,CASRDTLREAFF
17,.,.,TRBJ2-7,TRBV18,TGTGCCAGCTCACCACAATTTAGAGGGACGACCGAGTACGAGCAGTACTTC,CASSPQFRGTTEYEQYF
16,TRBD2,.,TRBJ2-2,TRBV4-1,TGCGCCAGCAGCCAAGAAAGAGCGGGGGTCGGCGGGGAGCTGTTTTTT,CASSQERAGVGGELFF
15,TRBD2,.,TRBJ2-3,TRBV7-6,TGTGCCAGCAGCTTGGGCCGACTAGCGCCAGATACGCAGTATTTT,CASSLGRLAPDTQYF
16,.,.,TRBJ2-3,TRBV5-4,TGTGCCAGCAGCCGACGGCTAGTAGGAGGCACAGATACGCAGTATTTT,CASSRRLVGGTDTQYF
14,.,.,TRBJ1-1,TRBV29-1,TGCAGCGTTGTATCAGGAACGGGGAACACTGAAGCTTTCTTT,CSVVSGTGNTEAFF
18,TRBD1,once,TRBJ1-4,TRBV2,TGTGCCAGCAGTGAATCGGGGGACAGGGGTATTATAAATGAAAAACTGTTTTTT,CASSESGDRGIINEKLFF
14,TRBD1,.,TRBJ1-2,TRBV13,TGTGCCAGCAGCTGGTCGACAGGGCTAGGTGGCTACACCTTC,CASSWSTGLGGYTF
14,TRBD1,once,TRBJ1-4,TRBV6-1,TGTGCCAGCAGTGAAAGGGACAGGGGCGAAAAACTGTTTTTT,CASSERDRGEKLFF
13,.,.,TRBJ2-5,TRBV19,TGTGCCAGTACCTCGTACAATCAAGAGACCCAGTACTTC,CASTSYNQETQYF
14,.,.,TRBJ1-5,TRBV9,TGTGCCAGCAGCGAAGACAGTGGTTGGCAGCCCCAGCATTTT,CASSEDSGWQPQHF
15,.,.,TRBJ1-3,TRBV6-1,TGTGCCAGCAGAACGGGCAGTCGGTCTGGAAACACCATATATTTT,CASRTGSRSGNTIYF
13,.,.,TRBJ1-4,TRBV27,TGTGCCAGCAGTTTTCGAGGGGATGAAAAACTGTTTTTT,CASSFRGDEKLFF
14,.,.,TRBJ1-2,TRBV5-6,TGTGCCAGCAGTGCAGGGCACACCAACTATGGCTACACCTTC,CASSAGHTNYGYTF
17,.,.,TRBJ2-5,TRBV29-1,TGCAGCGTTGAAGATTGGGGATGGGGGGAGTATGTGGAGACCCAGTACTTC,CSVEDWGWGEYVETQYF
14,.,.,TRBJ2-5,TRBV5-6,TGTGCCAGCAGCTTGGACGTTGCTCAAGAGACCCAGTACTTC,CASSLDVAQETQYF
15,TRBD1,once,TRBJ2-7,TRBV18,TGTGCCAGCTCACCACCCACCGGGACAGGGGCTGAGCAGTACTTC,CASSPPTGTGAEQYF
18,TRBD2,.,TRBJ2-4,TRBV7-2,TGTGCCTTCGGACTAGCGGGGGGAATCCATCTAGCCAAAAACATTCAGTACTTC,CAFGLAGGIHLAKNIQYF
14,.,.,TRBJ1-3,TRBV7-2,TGTGCCAGCAGGTTCGATTGGGGGGCGGACACCATATATTTT,CASRFDWGADTIYF
15,.,.,TRBJ2-5,TRBV2,TGTGCCAGCAGTCCCAGGGCAGGGGGAGGAGAGACCCAGTACTTC,CASSPRAGGGETQYF
14,TRBD1,few,TRBJ1-2,TRBV4-1,TGCGCCAGCAGCCAAGAACCTACAGGGGGCCCGAACACCTTC,CASSQEPTGGPNTF
13,TRBD1,.,TRBJ2-7,TRBV7-7,TGTGCCAGCAGCCCCGACAGGGGGCGCGAGCAGTACTTC,CASSPDRGREQYF
14,.,.,TRBJ1-2,TRBV6-1,TGTGCCAGCAGTGAATCTGGGGAGGACTATGGCTACACCTTC,CASSESGEDYGYTF